The entry below gives a single T cell receptor (beta chain) sequence along with its context. Its matching antigen is unknown. Then a second PCR, running about 7 to 11 cycles, was carried out with a sample-barcoded 5' primer and a J-beta primer mix. TCRdb re-called the 5' RACE reads with MiXCR, one entry per CDR3 protein. The sample comprises around 900,000 distinct CDR3 sequences, roughly half of which are singletons, and 20% to 25% rests with the top ten. The CDR3 consists of 15 residues. CDR1 is SEHNR, CDR2 FQNEAQ, per germline (reference sequence). This sample was included in a study of blood T cells in healthy people across ages. Points from the study as a whole: Naive T cell percentage showed a strong correlation with the diversity of TCR beta. Naive and antigen-experienced cells could not be conclusively compared, given unsorted PBMCs. Total diversity from one million sequenced T cells was likely underestimated. More naive CD4+ cells and higher diversity were found in long-lived than in aged donors.

The sample was blood. V is TRBV7-9 and J is TRBJ2-4; D is uncertain. TRBJ2-7 explains the end of the DNA better; the J call may be wrong. The TCR originated in a woman between 55 and 75 years old in good health. CDR3 DNA sequence: TGTGCCAGCAGCTTAGCTCCGGGCCATTCCTACGAGCAGTACTTC. It translates to CASSLAPGHSYEQYF.